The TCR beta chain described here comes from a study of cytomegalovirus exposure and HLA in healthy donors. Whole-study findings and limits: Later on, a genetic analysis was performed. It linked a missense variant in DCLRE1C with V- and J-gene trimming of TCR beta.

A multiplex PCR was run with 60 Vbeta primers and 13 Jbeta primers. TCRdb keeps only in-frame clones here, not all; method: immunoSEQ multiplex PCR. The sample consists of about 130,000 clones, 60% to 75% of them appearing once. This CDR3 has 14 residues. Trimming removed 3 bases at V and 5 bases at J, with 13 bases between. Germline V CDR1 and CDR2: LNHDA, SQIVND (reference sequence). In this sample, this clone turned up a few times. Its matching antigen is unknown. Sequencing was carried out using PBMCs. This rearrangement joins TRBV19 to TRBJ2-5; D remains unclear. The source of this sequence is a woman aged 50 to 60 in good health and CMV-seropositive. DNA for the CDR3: TGTGCCAGTAGTATTAGTCTCTCCGGGGAGACCCAGTACTTC. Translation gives CASSISLSGETQYF.